The 24 T cell receptor beta chains listed next were all sequenced from one sample in a study of blood T cell repertoires in COVID-19. This table comes from immunoSEQ multiplex PCR, and its TCRdb copy is limited to in-frame clones, with some not included. The sample contains roughly 99,000 clones, 84% of which appear only once. Sequencing was carried out using peripheral blood. The receptors here all came from a human donor in a cohort sampled during active COVID-19.

The CDR3 sequence: CASSQLQGFATDTQYF. CDR3 DNA: TGTGCCAGCAGCCAGTTACAGGGATTCGCCACAGATACGCAGTATTTT. The chain carries TRBV14 and TRBJ2-3, with D maybe TRBD1 (6 bases). V was cut by 3 bases and J by 2 bases, with 15 bases left in between. The CDR3 has 16 amino acids. From germline, CDR1 is SGHDN and CDR2 FVKESK.

The chain has TRBV19 and TRBJ1-5, with 7 bases fitting TRBD1. Trimming cost V 2 bases and J 2 bases; bases outside gene matches: 3. The V gene's germline CDR1 is LNHDA and CDR2 SQIVND (reference sequence). This CDR3 is 15 amino acids long. The CDR3 here is CASSITGTGNQPQHF. DNA for the CDR3: TGTGCCAGTAGTATAACCGGGACAGGCAATCAGCCCCAGCATTTT. Complete variable domain (other parts from reference TRBV19 and TRBJ1-5): DGGITQSPKYLFRKEGQNVTLSCEQNLNHDAMYWYRQDPGQGLRLIYYSQIVNDFQKGDIAEGYSVSREKKESFPLTVTSAQKNPTAFYLCASSITGTGNQPQHFGDGTRLSIL.

This chain joins TRBV9 and TRBJ2-1; 9 nucleotides match TRBD2. CDR3 length equals 14 residues. Per the germline V gene, CDR1 is SGDLS and CDR2 is YYNGEE. Trimming removed 0 bases from V and 7 bases from J; junction bases left unmatched: 2. The CDR3 sequence: CASSVVTSGNEQFF. DNA of the CDR3: TGTGCCAGCAGCGTAGTTACTAGCGGGAATGAGCAGTTCTTC.

This chain links TRBV9 with TRBJ1-4; 8 nucleotides line up with TRBD1. V shed 3 bases, J shed 7 bases, and the junction held 5 bases outside the gene matches. Germline V gene data show CDR1 as SGDLS and CDR2 as YYNGEE. The CDR3 runs 14 residues. The CDR3 DNA reads TGTGCCAGCAGCGAGCAGGGGGCAGTTGAAAAACTGTTTTTT. Residues: CASSEQGAVEKLFF. The whole variable domain, filled in from reference TRBV9 and TRBJ1-4, reads DSGVTQTPKHLITATGQRVTLRCSPRSGDLSVYWYQQSLDQGLQFLIQYYNGEERAKGNILERFSAQQFPDLHSELNLSSLELGDSALYFCASSEQGAVEKLFFGSGTQLSVL.

This chain uses TRBV7-2 with TRBJ1-1; TRBD1 is a possible D gene (6 bases). V was shortened by 2 bases and J by 2 bases, with 12 bases between the two germline ends. Germline CDR1 reads SGHTA; CDR2 reads FQGNSA. The CDR3 runs to 15 residues. CDR3 in DNA: TGTGCCAGCAGCTTAATGCGGGGGGGCAACACTGAAGCTTTCTTT. Its translation: CASSLMRGGNTEAFF.

CDR3 bases: TGTGCCAGCAGCTTAGAGGTCCCGGGGGATGAGCAGTTCTTC. Translation: CASSLEVPGDEQFF. The chain has TRBV7-9 and TRBJ2-1; D might be TRBD2 (6 bases). V lost 1 base, J lost 8 bases, and 12 bases lay in between. The CDR3 consists of 14 residues. From germline, CDR1 is SEHNR and CDR2 FQNEAQ (reference sequence). The full variable domain, with the rest looked up from reference TRBV7-9 and TRBJ2-1, is DTGVSQNPRHKITKRGQNVTFRCDPISEHNRLYWYRQTLGQGPEFLTYFQNEAQLEKSRLLSDRFSAERPKGSFSTLEIQRTEQGDSAMYLCASSLEVPGDEQFFGPGTRLTVL.

This chain links TRBV6-2 or TRBV6-3 with TRBJ2-1; 7 nucleotides line up with TRBD2. V lost 4 bases to trimming and J lost 8 bases; unmatched junction nucleotides: 8. The CDR3 runs to 14 residues. Per germline, CDR1 MNHEY and CDR2 SVGEGT. The DNA for the CDR3 is TGTGCCAGCAGTTTTGTTCCGGGAGGATATGAGCAGTTCTTC. Translating it yields CASSFVPGGYEQFF.

The rearrangement uses TRBV7-9 and TRBJ2-7; tentatively, D is TRBD1 (6 bases). The CDR3 spans 13 residues. V gave up 3 bases and J gave up 8 bases, with 14 bases separating them. Germline V lookup: CDR1 SEHNR, CDR2 FQNEAQ (reference sequence). The chain's CDR3 is CASSLGGQGKQYF. The DNA of the CDR3 is TGTGCCAGCAGCTTGGGTGGGCAGGGGAAGCAGTACTTC.

This clone was counted once. The same CDR3 is also encoded by other DNA sequences in this sample. V gene TRBV19 combines with J gene TRBJ2-7; weak D call: TRBD1 (5 bases). Trimming pared 4 bases from V and 4 bases from J, leaving 5 bases between. CDR1 is LNHDA and CDR2 is SQIVND in the germline V gene (reference sequence). The CDR3 has 11 residues. CDR3 DNA: TGTGCCAGTAGTAACAGGTACGAGCAGTACTTC. Protein: CASSNRYEQYF.

This clone came up a few times. This chain links TRBV7-9 with TRBJ1-6; 9 nucleotides agree with TRBD1. Per the germline V gene, CDR1 is SEHNR and CDR2 is FQNEAQ (reference sequence). Unmatched junction bases numbered 9, after V lost 6 bases and J lost 9 bases. The CDR3 has 15 residues. The CDR3 reads CASRQQGALGSPLHF. CDR3 coding DNA: TGTGCCAGCAGGCAACAGGGGGCGCTTGGTTCACCCCTCCACTTT.

The chain uses TRBV28 and TRBJ1-2, with 12 positions matching TRBD1. The CDR3 covers 14 residues. CDR1 is MDHEN and CDR2 is SYDVKM in the germline V gene. After removal of 5 bases from V and 7 bases from J, the junction contained 5 bases not matched to a gene. CDR3 amino acids: CASSPGQGAGGYTF. The DNA for the CDR3 is TGTGCCAGCAGTCCGGGACAGGGGGCTGGTGGCTACACCTTC.

The chain has TRBV6-5 and TRBJ2-7; D gene uncertain. V shed 2 bases and J shed 4 bases, with 6 bases lying between them. The CDR3 sequence is 12 residues long. CDR1 and CDR2 from the germline V gene are MNHEY and SVGAGI. DNA of the CDR3: TGTGCCAGCAGTTACGCAGGTTACGAGCAGTACTTC. Its protein product is CASSYAGYEQYF.

This clone has more than one count but fewer than ten. The J gene is TRBJ2-7, the V gene TRBV10-1; possible D gene TRBD1, 6 bases. Germline loops: CDR1 WNHNN, CDR2 SYGVQD (reference sequence). Trimming left V 5 bases short and J 6 bases short, with 14 bases between. CDR3 size: 13 residues. In nucleotides, the CDR3 is TGCGCCAGCAGTTTCGGACAGTTTTCCGAGCAGTACTTC. Translation gives CASSFGQFSEQYF.

The chain combines TRBV4-3 with TRBJ2-4, with D possibly TRBD1 on 6 matching bases. This CDR3 is 15 amino acids long. Trimming took 3 bases from V and 4 from J, leaving 13 bases between them. Germline lookup yields CDR1 LGHNA and CDR2 YSLEER. As DNA, the CDR3 is TGCGCCAGCAGCCAGACCCGGGACAAAAAAAACATTCAGTACTTC. This sequence encodes CASSQTRDKKNIQYF.

The chain combines TRBV7-2 with TRBJ2-3; 9 bases align to TRBD2. V gave up 5 bases and J gave up 5 bases; unmatched junction bases: 11. The CDR3 extends over 16 amino acids. Germline CDR1 and CDR2: SGHTA and FQGNSA. CDR3 coding DNA: TGTGCCAGCAGCCCGAGCTGGGGGCGGGAGGGAGATACGCAGTATTTT. Protein: CASSPSWGREGDTQYF.

V gene TRBV6-5 combines with J gene TRBJ1-5, with TRBD1 matching 8 bases. This CDR3 has 13 amino acids. The V gene's germline CDR1 is MNHEY and CDR2 SVGAGI. V lost 5 bases, J lost 4 bases, and 1 base stayed unmatched. The CDR3 DNA is TGTGCCAGCAGTCGACAGGGGAATCAGCCCCAGCATTTT. Protein product: CASSRQGNQPQHF.

The rearrangement joins TRBV5-1 to TRBJ1-1; TRBD1 matches at 10 bases. Looked up from germline, CDR1 is SGHRS and CDR2 is YFSETQ. With V trimmed by 5 bases and J by 4 bases, 5 bases remained unmatched. CDR3 length: 14 amino acids. The CDR3, as DNA: TGCGCCAGCAGTTCCGGGACAGGGGTCACTGAAGCTTTCTTT. Translating it yields CASSSGTGVTEAFF.

In its sample, this clone was seen once. The J gene is TRBJ2-7, the V gene TRBV6-5; 8 bases are a match to TRBD1. V shed 4 bases and J 2 bases; nucleotides not matched to a gene: 4. This CDR3 contains 14 residues. Germline lookup yields CDR1 MNHEY and CDR2 SVGAGI. The CDR3 sequence is CASSFGTGTYEQYF. CDR3 nucleotides: TGTGCCAGCAGTTTTGGGACAGGAACCTACGAGCAGTACTTC.

The genes are TRBV11-3 and TRBJ2-2; possibly TRBD1 for D (6 bases). Trimming cost V 1 base and J 4 bases, with 16 bases left between them. In germline, CDR1 is SGHNT, CDR2 YENEEA. CDR3 length equals 17 residues. Here the CDR3 DNA reads TGTGCCAGCAGCTTAGGCCCCAATACAGGGTCCACCGGGGAGCTGTTTTTT. This encodes CASSLGPNTGSTGELFF. Full variable domain (missing parts from reference TRBV11-3 and TRBJ2-2): EAGVVQSPRYKIIEKKQPVAFWCNPISGHNTLYWYLQNLGQGPELLIRYENEEAVDDSQLPKDRFSAERLKGVDSTLKIQPAELGDSAVYLCASSLGPNTGSTGELFFGEGSRLTVL.

The J gene is TRBJ2-5, the V gene TRBV19; TRBD2 is a possible D gene (6 bases). Looked up from germline, CDR1 is LNHDA and CDR2 is SQIVND (reference sequence). The CDR3 contains 14 residues. The V end lost 5 bases, the J end lost 1 base, and 11 bases lay between the germline ends. CDR3 protein: CASSDGGIQETQYF. Written as DNA, the CDR3 is TGTGCCAGTAGTGATGGGGGGATCCAAGAGACCCAGTACTTC.

CDR3 region: CASRHDRVGANVLTF. CDR3 nucleotide sequence: TGTGCCAGCAGGCATGACAGGGTTGGGGCCAACGTCCTGACTTTC. The rearrangement links TRBV5-5 to TRBJ2-6; 7 bases agree with TRBD1. V shed 5 bases and J 3 bases; nucleotides not matched to a gene: 5. Germline V gene data show CDR1 as SGHKS and CDR2 as YYEKEE (reference sequence). The CDR3 totals 15 residues.

This rearrangement joins TRBV5-4 to TRBJ2-2, with 12 bases identical to TRBD2. Germline V gene data show CDR1 as SGHNT and CDR2 as YYREEE (reference sequence). The CDR3 extends over 16 amino acids. V dropped 3 bases and J dropped 5; count of bases not matched to a gene: 5. The CDR3 sequence: CASSSGLAGQTGELFF. The CDR3 DNA is TGTGCCAGCAGCTCCGGACTAGCGGGACAAACCGGGGAGCTGTTTTTT.

This clone was counted a few times. This sequence joins TRBV11-3 and TRBJ2-3; possibly TRBD2 for D (6 bases). V was cut by 3 bases and J by 0 bases, with 7 bases left in between. The CDR3 covers 14 residues. Germline V CDR1 and CDR2: SGHNT, YENEEA. The CDR3 DNA reads as TGTGCCAGCAGCTTGGGACTTAGCACAGATACGCAGTATTTT. It is translated as CASSLGLSTDTQYF.

The CDR3 protein is CASSSGSRQPQHF. The CDR3 DNA sequence: TGTGCCAGCAGCTCGGGGTCCCGTCAGCCCCAGCATTTT. This chain joins TRBV7-2 and TRBJ1-5; D is uncertain. Trimming left V 4 bases short and J 6 bases short, with 10 bases between. The CDR3 spans 13 residues. Germline values: CDR1 SGHTA, CDR2 FQGNSA.